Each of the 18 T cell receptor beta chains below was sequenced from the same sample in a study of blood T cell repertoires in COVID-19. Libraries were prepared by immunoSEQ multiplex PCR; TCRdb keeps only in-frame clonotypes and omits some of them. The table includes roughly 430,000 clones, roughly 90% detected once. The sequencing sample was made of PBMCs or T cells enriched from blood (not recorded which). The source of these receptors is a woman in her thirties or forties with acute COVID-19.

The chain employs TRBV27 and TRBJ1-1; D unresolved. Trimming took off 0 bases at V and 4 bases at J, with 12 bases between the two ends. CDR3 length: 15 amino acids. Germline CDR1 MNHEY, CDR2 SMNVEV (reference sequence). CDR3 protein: CASSLSYGVGTEAFF. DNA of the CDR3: TGTGCCAGCAGTTTATCGTACGGGGTAGGCACTGAAGCTTTCTTT.

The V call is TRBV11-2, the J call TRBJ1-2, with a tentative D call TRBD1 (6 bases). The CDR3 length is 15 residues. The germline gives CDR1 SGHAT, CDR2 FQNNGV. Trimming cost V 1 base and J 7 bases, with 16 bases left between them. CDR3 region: CASSLAGQPYFGYTF. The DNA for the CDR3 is TGTGCCAGCAGCTTAGCAGGACAGCCCTATTTTGGCTACACCTTC.

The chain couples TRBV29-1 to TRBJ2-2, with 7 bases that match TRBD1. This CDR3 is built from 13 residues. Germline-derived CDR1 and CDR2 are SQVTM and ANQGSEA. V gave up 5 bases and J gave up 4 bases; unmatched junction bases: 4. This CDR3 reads CSVWTGTTGELFF. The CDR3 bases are TGCAGCGTTTGGACAGGAACCACCGGGGAGCTGTTTTTT.

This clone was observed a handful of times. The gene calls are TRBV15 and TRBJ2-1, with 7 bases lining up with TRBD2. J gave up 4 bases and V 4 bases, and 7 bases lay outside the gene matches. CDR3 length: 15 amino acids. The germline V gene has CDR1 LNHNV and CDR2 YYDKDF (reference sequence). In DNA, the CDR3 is TGTGCCACCAGCACCCCCAGGGAGGGATACAATGAGCAGTTCTTC. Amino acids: CATSTPREGYNEQFF.

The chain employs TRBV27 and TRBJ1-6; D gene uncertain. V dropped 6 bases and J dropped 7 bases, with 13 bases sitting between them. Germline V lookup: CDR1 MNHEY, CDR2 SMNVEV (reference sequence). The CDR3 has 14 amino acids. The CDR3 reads CASSHGKVNSPLHF. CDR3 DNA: TGTGCCAGCAGCCACGGGAAGGTGAATTCACCCCTCCACTTT.

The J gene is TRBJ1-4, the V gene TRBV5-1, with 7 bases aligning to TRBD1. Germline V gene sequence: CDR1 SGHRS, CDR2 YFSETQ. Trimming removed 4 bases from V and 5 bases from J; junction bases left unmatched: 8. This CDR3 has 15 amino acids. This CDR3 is CASSLGQILNEKLFF. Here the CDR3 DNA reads TGCGCCAGCAGCCTGGGACAGATACTCAATGAAAAACTGTTTTTT.

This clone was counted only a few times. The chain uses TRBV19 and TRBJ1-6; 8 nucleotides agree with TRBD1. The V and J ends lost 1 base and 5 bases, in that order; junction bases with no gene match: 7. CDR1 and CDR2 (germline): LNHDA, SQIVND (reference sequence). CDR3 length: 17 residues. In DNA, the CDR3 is TGTGCCAGTAGTATAGGGCAGGGGGCCGTTAATAATTCACCCCTCCACTTT. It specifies CASSIGQGAVNNSPLHF.

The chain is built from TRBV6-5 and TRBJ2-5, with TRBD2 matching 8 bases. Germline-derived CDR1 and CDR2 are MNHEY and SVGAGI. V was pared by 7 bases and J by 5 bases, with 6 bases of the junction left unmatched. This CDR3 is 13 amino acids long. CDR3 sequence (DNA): TGTGCCAGCAAGGCGGGGGGTCTGGAGACCCAGTACTTC. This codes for CASKAGGLETQYF.

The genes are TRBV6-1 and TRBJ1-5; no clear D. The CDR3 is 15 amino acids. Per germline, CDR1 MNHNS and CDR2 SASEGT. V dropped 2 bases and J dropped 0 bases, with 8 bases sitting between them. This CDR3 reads CASSEHLNSNQPQHF. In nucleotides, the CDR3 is TGTGCCAGCAGTGAACACCTAAATAGCAATCAGCCCCAGCATTTT.

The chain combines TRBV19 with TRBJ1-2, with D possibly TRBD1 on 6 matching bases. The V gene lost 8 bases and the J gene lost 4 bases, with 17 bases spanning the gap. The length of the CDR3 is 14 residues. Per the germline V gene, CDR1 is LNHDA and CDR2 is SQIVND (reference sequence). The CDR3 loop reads CASAPQGNSYGYTF. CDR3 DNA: TGTGCCAGTGCCCCTCAGGGGAATTCCTATGGCTACACCTTC.

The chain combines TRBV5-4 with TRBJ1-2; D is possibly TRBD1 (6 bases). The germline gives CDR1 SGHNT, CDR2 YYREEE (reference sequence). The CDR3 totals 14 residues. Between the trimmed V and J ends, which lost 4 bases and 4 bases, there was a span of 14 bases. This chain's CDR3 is CASSTSTGRYGYTF. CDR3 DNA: TGTGCCAGCAGCACCTCGACAGGCCGCTATGGCTACACCTTC.

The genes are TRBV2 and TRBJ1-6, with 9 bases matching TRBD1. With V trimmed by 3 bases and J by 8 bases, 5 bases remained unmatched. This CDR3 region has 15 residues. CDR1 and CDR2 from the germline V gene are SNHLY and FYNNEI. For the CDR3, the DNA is TGTGCCAGCAGTGATTTACAGGGGGCTGATTCACCCCTCCACTTT. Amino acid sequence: CASSDLQGADSPLHF.

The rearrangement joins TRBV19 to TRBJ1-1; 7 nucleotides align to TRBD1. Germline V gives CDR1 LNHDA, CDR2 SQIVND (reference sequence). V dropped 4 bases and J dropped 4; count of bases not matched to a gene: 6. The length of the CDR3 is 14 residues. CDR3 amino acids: CASSTKTGVTEAFF. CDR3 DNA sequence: TGTGCCAGTAGTACTAAAACAGGGGTCACTGAAGCTTTCTTT.

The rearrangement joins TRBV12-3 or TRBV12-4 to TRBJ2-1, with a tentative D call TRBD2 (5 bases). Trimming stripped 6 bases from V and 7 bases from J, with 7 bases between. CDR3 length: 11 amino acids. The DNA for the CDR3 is TGTGCCAGCAGCATAGCGAATGAGCAGTTCTTC. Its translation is CASSIANEQFF.

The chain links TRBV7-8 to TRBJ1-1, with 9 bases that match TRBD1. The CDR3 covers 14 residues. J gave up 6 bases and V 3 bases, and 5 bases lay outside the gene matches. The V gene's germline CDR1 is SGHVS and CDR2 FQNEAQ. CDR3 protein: CASSLGTGSPEAFF. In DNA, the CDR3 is TGTGCCAGCAGCTTGGGGACAGGGTCTCCTGAAGCTTTCTTT.

The CDR3 region is CASRPSEISTEAFF. Here the CDR3 DNA reads TGTGCCAGTAGGCCTTCCGAGATATCCACTGAAGCTTTCTTT. This chain joins TRBV19 and TRBJ1-1; D not certain. Trimming pared 6 bases from V and 4 bases from J, leaving 15 bases between. Germline CDR1 LNHDA, CDR2 SQIVND (reference sequence). The CDR3 consists of 14 residues.

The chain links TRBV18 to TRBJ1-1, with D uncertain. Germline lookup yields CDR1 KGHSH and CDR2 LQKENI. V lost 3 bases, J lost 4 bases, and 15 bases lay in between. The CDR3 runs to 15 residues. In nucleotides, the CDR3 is TGTGCCAGCTCACCCCCGGCGGGTTGGGGCACTGAAGCTTTCTTT. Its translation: CASSPPAGWGTEAFF.

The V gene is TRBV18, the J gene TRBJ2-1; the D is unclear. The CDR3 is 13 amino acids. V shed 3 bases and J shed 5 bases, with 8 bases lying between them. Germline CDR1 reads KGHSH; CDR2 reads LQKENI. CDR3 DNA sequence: TGTGCCAGCTCACCTAGCATGGACAATGAGCAGTTCTTC. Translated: CASSPSMDNEQFF.